This TCR beta chain was captured by sequencing in a study of T cell responses to AZD1222 COVID-19 vaccine. About this clone itself: Its specificity is unknown.

Repertoires were generated with immunoSEQ multiplex PCR, while TCRdb's copy carries only in-frame clones and drops some. In the table there are approximately 180,000 clones, 87% of which are singletons. Overall study findings and caveats: Spike regions recognized by vaccine-associated CD4 TCRs spanned the protein, led by 160-218 and 743-854. It should be noted that donors were predominantly white British and more often female, and clonal diversity was possibly underestimated.

In germline, CDR1 is MNHEY, CDR2 SVGAGI. The ends lost 0 bases at V and 6 bases at J; junction bases unmatched: 11. The CDR3 spans 16 residues. This sequence joins TRBV6-5 and TRBJ2-7; TRBD1 agrees at 7 bases. The source is an adult in good health. The sequencing here drew on peripheral blood, taken on day 0 of AZD1222 vaccination. The CDR3 protein is CASSYSIGTALGEQYF. DNA for the CDR3: TGTGCCAGCAGTTACTCGATTGGGACAGCTCTGGGCGAGCAGTACTTC.